Presented here are 2 T cell receptor beta chains from one specimen sequenced in a study of shared clonotypes between healthy human individuals. Using immunoSEQ multiplex PCR, the repertoire was profiled, and TCRdb retains in-frame clones only, with some absent. Among about 1.4 million clones, more than 95% were seen once, and the ten largest hold about 1.2%. The sequencing sample was made of naive CD4+ T cells sorted from blood. Subset denoted: CD45RA+ positively selected. The receptors were sampled from a man in his thirties or forties in good health.

This clone appeared a single time. This sequence joins TRBV4-1 and TRBJ2-3; the D gene is possibly TRBD2 (6 bases). This CDR3 contains 16 residues. Per germline, CDR1 MGHRA and CDR2 YSYEKL. The V gene lost 0 bases and the J gene lost 1 base, with 11 bases spanning the gap. The CDR3 nucleotides read TGCGCCAGCAGCCAAGACCGGGAGTTCGGCACAGATACGCAGTATTTT. As protein: CASSQDREFGTDTQYF.

CDR3 amino acids: CSVDPMGQGFGEQYF. The CDR3, as DNA: TGCAGCGTTGACCCAATGGGACAGGGGTTTGGCGAGCAGTACTTC. This sequence joins TRBV29-1 and TRBJ2-7; 10 nucleotides agree with TRBD1. The CDR3 totals 15 residues. CDR1 SQVTM and CDR2 ANQGSEA come from the germline V gene. Losses at the gene ends were 3 bases for V and 6 bases for J; bases not matched to a gene: 11.